This TCR beta chain derives from a study of cytomegalovirus exposure and HLA in healthy donors (dated by TCRdb to the late 2010s). In terms of the full investigation: According to an earlier analysis of several hundred of the donors, about 179 million T cells yielded 90 million to 140 million unique TCR beta sequences and 276 Gb of sequence data. An early release covering roughly 640 HLA-typed donors comprised approximately 290 gigabases of sequencing data and approximately 80 million unique TCR sequences. Of the approximately 400 genotyped donors, approximately 81% were placed in the genetic ancestry cluster associated with self-reported Caucasian donors. The study aimed to test whether signatures of past pathogen exposure could be identified by cataloging public T cell receptors. The T cell repertoires of around 730 subjects were profiled by immunosequencing and related to cytomegalovirus serostatus. A separate validation cohort of about 110 different subjects was used in addition to the roughly 700-subject first cohort. The study combined high-throughput TCR immunosequencing, statistical association of individual TCRs with disease status, and machine learning to predict cytomegalovirus infection status. To study patterns of TCR occurrence, a later analysis re-analyzed previously published TCR beta repertoires from just over 650 donors and added high-resolution HLA genotyping. The later analysis used no new phenotypic data to find candidate immune exposures, relying instead on TCR beta sequences and their occurrence across donors. An earlier analysis of some 600 of the donors applied high-throughput TCR beta sequencing to assess whether each TCR beta V gene segment acted as functional or pseudogenic. Donor age, sex, ethnicity and CMV serostatus were compiled together with the repertoire data. In a later genetic analysis, genome-wide SNP genotypes for about three fifths of the roughly 670 donors were used, and that subset was treated as a discovery cohort. All discovery cohort repertoires had been generated using a single sequencing platform. HLA typing included class I and class II loci at four-digit resolution. Typing coverage differed by locus: A, B, C, DRB1 and DQB1 were typed in about 620-630 donors, DQA1 in 500 to 550, DPA1 in approximately 600, and DPB1 in 472. Because of strong linkage in the cohort, roughly 5 DR-DQ haplotypes were treated as single units for association and clustering. Among roughly 400 genotyped donors of the cohort, an average of roughly 230,000 unique TCR beta nucleotide sequences was sequenced per donor, of which about 18% were non-productive. Overall study results and their limits: According to the authors, the approach could potentially be generalized to other disease states and immunological phenotypes. In this cohort, only TCR beta chains were sequenced, and detectable features were limited by the absence of alpha or paired-chain data. Across donors, most TCR sequences were observed very rarely, whereas some public TCRs were present in many individuals. A later genetic analysis associated a missense DCLRE1C variant with V-gene and J-gene trimming of TCR beta chains, and an independent cohort replicated the association. In vitro tests confirmed that a few of the cytomegalovirus-associated TCR beta chains recognize cytomegalovirus antigens. A later analysis found that TCR association rates varied across HLA loci, with DRB1 alleles showing the most associated TCRs and HLA-C alleles the fewest. A further reported finding was that TCR beta sequences accurately predicted the HLA-A and HLA-B alleles for most subjects in the first cohort. In a later analysis, more than 15,000 TCR beta sequences were associated with specific HLA alleles at a false discovery rate of 0.05. A later genetic analysis reported fewer N-insertions in productive TCRs among donors in an Asian-associated ancestry cluster than the approximately 670-donor mean. The classifier was reported to diagnose cytomegalovirus status with high specificity and sensitivity in both the original and validation cohorts. Strong co-occurrence of HLA alleles, especially DR and DQ, made assigning TCR associations to individual alleles difficult. In a later analysis, most CMV-associated TCR beta chains were found to appear HLA-restricted, with HLA associations seemingly driven largely by CMV exposure. A group of highly shared sequence variants was considered likely to be a technical artifact of the sequencing pipeline. Because the 87-base-pair reads could not distinguish some IMGT-functional V segments, including TRBV6-2 and TRBV6-3, those segments were excluded. Because some donors lacked HLA typing at each locus, the association tests relied only on the typed subset. Immune exposure information for the cohort was limited to CMV serostatus. According to a later analysis, parvovirus B19, influenza, CMV and Epstein-Barr virus appeared linked to several top co-occurrence clusters. Sequencing depth was assumed to be roughly uniform across donors in the presence/absence analyses, though that assumption may not hold. Seventeen rarely observed V segments, including chromosome 9 orphons, were excluded from the earlier analysis of about 610 of the donors because counts were too low. Broadly in line with IMGT annotations, most TCR beta V segments showed up in productive rearrangements about 90% or about 30% of the time in an earlier analysis of a few hundred of the donors. The study gave a list of about 170 TCR beta chains associated with cytomegalovirus. Correlated functional status among segregating V segments might reflect linkage disequilibrium, but an unknown experimental factor could not be ruled out. A later analysis found that HLA-associated TCR beta chains were more clonally expanded and had lower generation probabilities than equally common non-associated chains.

The cohort was made up of 666 healthy bone marrow donors. Cohort members were all nominally healthy when sampled, although unrecorded immune exposures were likely present. The donor was CMV seronegative and was included in the group of a few hundred seronegative cohort members. A peripheral blood sample was provided by each donor, and peripheral blood mononuclear cells were used for TCR beta sequencing. The Qiagen DNeasy Blood Extraction Kit was used to extract genomic DNA from the blood cell samples. A word on this clone: It has no known antigen specificity. The sample holds no much larger clone one base away, and base qualities are not on file.

Between the V and J ends, shortened by 7 bases and 5 bases respectively, the junction contains 21 bases. Its CDR3 holds 15 amino acids, cysteine through phenylalanine. Of the read, only the CDR3 DNA is kept; its 45 bases are in frame from base 1. Sequences MNHNY (CDR1) and SVGAGI (CDR2) are obtained from the germline V gene (reference sequence). The protocol used for the library was the immunoSEQ multiplex PCR assay. For the multiplex PCR, a mixture combining 60 forward primers for TCR Vbeta segments and 13 reverse primers for TCR Jbeta segments was used. The CDR3 region of rearranged TCR beta genes was amplified from genomic DNA with a multiplex PCR assay. The Illumina HiSeq System was used to sequence the amplified TCR beta libraries as 87-base-pair reads. Turning to the authors' computational methods: In a later analysis, roughly 80 million unique TCR beta chains were counted across the 500 to 700 repertoires, and around 10 million of these chains were shared by at least two donors. A nearest-neighbor algorithm error-corrected the raw reads and collapsed the reads into unique sequences, merging closely related sequences to remove PCR and sequencing errors. Alignment of CDR3 sequences to IMGT reference sequences was used to assign V, D and J gene segments. For a sequence to be retained, at least a six-nucleotide match to both a V gene segment and a J gene segment was required. A rearrangement was called productive if the CDR3 had no stop codons and remained in frame with V and J, and every other rearrangement was called non-productive. CDR3 was defined by IMGT convention, running from the second conserved V-encoded cysteine to the conserved J-encoded phenylalanine. The earlier analysis of roughly 590 of the donors excluded sequences that lacked an unambiguous match to a single V gene segment. In an earlier analysis of around 590 of the donors, a V segment was called functional when productive rearrangements were above 56.7%, and segregating when the standard deviation between donors exceeded 5%. A statistical classification framework was built for diagnosing cytomegalovirus status from the catalog of TCR beta chain sequences. In a later analysis, V and J genes were assigned by comparing TCR nucleotide sequences against IMGT/GENE-DB human TR gene sequences. Using the TCRdist pipeline, a later analysis assigned CDR3 sequences along with most-parsimonious VDJ recombination scenarios. In a later analysis, each TCR beta chain was defined by its CDR3 amino acid sequence together with its V-gene family, and reads without a unique V-gene family were excluded. As a way to deal with suspected cross-contamination and a sequencing artifact, a later analysis dropped approximately 570 nucleotide sequences that were highly shared and had low generation probability. In a later analysis, a clonal expansion index was calculated for each public chain from normalized within-repertoire ranks of inferred template counts. In a later analysis, generation probabilities were computed with a VDJ recombination model fitted to out-of-frame rearrangements, and the resulting probabilities were checked against IGoR. A later analysis scored TCR-TCR, TCR-HLA and TCR-CMV co-occurrence with hypergeometric tests, applying a repertoire-size bias correction to TCR pairs. In a later analysis, false discovery rates were estimated by permuting HLA or CMV assignments 20 times. In a later analysis, co-occurring TCRs were grouped using DBSCAN, with TCRdist sequence similarity added in when clustering inside HLA-allele-positive subsets. Repertoires with fewer than 30,000 or more than 120,000 public chains, plus five repertoires with anomalous nucleotide sharing, were excluded from co-occurrence clustering. TCRdb took this table from immuneACCESS and kept in-frame rearrangements with V and J called. Such tables lack part of the clones; where checked against another copy, unresolved V genes explain under half of the gap, and the rest is unexplained. V, J and clone size were drawn from that table, and D and trimming were deduced from the DNA. The sample table contains 120,000 or so clones; only one count was recorded for 55% to 75% of them. The top ten hold approximately 3.8% of the sample.

Material: PBMCs. The TCR comes from a young man in good health and CMV-seronegative. The chain is made from TRBV6-6 and TRBJ2-7, with TRBD1 as a weak D call on 6 bases. The CDR3 loop reads CASKIGQGFWDEQYF. The nucleotide sequence is TGTGCCAGCAAGATAGGGCAGGGGTTTTGGGACGAGCAGTACTTC.